A selection of T cell receptor beta chains follows, all from one sample in a study of blood T cell repertoires in COVID-19. Only in-frame clones appear in the TCRdb table, and some are missing; sequencing was by immunoSEQ multiplex PCR. The sample records about 530,000 clones, roughly nine tenths being singletons. Sequenced input: peripheral blood. Receptors were obtained from a woman between 45 and 60 years old with COVID-19, enrolled during active disease. CDR3s include the opening cysteine and the closing phenylalanine or tryptophan. D genes are given only for firm matches. Only some rows state a clone size, as once, few, many or a class for expanded clones.

V gene	J gene	D gene	clone size	CDR3 DNA	CDR3 protein
TRBV24-1	TRBJ2-1	TRBD1	NA	TGTGCCACCAGTGATCCCCGGACAGGATCGAATGAGCAGTTCTTC	CATSDPRTGSNEQFF
TRBV11-2	TRBJ2-1	NA	NA	TGTGCCAGCAGCACAGGGGGGTGGGCTAGCGGGGCCTACAATGAGCAGTTCTTC	CASSTGGWASGAYNEQFF
TRBV5-1	TRBJ1-4	NA	NA	TGCGCCAGCAGCCTAGGGGCGGTAACTAATGAAAAACTGTTTTTT	CASSLGAVTNEKLFF
TRBV6-1	TRBJ1-2	TRBD1	NA	TGTGCCAGCAGTGAAAGAGGGGGCAGGGGGGCCTCCTATGGCTACACCTTC	CASSERGGRGASYGYTF
TRBV2	TRBJ2-1	TRBD2	NA	TGTGCCAGCAGTGCTGGGACTAGCTCAGCCGAGCAGTTCTTC	CASSAGTSSAEQFF
TRBV4-1	TRBJ2-7	NA	NA	TGCGCCAGCAGCCAAGCCCCCCCGGAGGTCGGGGACGAGCAGTACTTC	CASSQAPPEVGDEQYF
TRBV29-1	TRBJ1-1	TRBD1	NA	TGCAGCGTTGAAGATCCAGGGGGACTCACTGAAGCTTTCTTT	CSVEDPGGLTEAFF
TRBV20-1	TRBJ1-1	NA	NA	TGCAGTGCTAGGATTGGCGAAGCTTTCTTT	CSARIGEAFF
TRBV2	TRBJ1-3	NA	NA	TGTGCCAGCAGTTGGACGATGGGGGGCACCATATATTTT	CASSWTMGGTIYF
TRBV19	TRBJ1-2	TRBD1	few	TGTGCCAGTGGGACAGGGCTCTATGGCTACACCTTC	CASGTGLYGYTF
TRBV7-2	TRBJ1-1	NA	NA	TGTGCCAGCAGCTTAAATGGCGGGCGAACTAACACTGAAGCTTTCTTT	CASSLNGGRTNTEAFF
TRBV11-2	TRBJ1-2	NA	NA	TGTGCCAGCAGCTTAGCCGGGGATGGCTATGGCTACACCTTC	CASSLAGDGYGYTF
TRBV6-5	TRBJ2-4	TRBD1	NA	TGTGCCACCTCACAGGGGAGCTTGAGCATTCAGTACTTC	CATSQGSLSIQYF
TRBV18	TRBJ1-3	NA	NA	TGTGCCAGCTCACCACCGGGCTCGGGGGACACCATATATTTT	CASSPPGSGDTIYF
TRBV6-6	TRBJ2-1	TRBD1	NA	TGTGCCAGCAGTTACTCGGACAGGCCGGACAATGAGCAGTTCTTC	CASSYSDRPDNEQFF
TRBV7-9	TRBJ1-2	NA	NA	TGTGCCAGCAGCTCCCAGGCAGCTAACTATGGCTACACCTTC	CASSSQAANYGYTF
TRBV4-1	TRBJ1-2	NA	once	TGCGCCAGCAGCCAAGTCCCGGTTTCGAACTATGGCTACACCTTC	CASSQVPVSNYGYTF
TRBV28	TRBJ2-1	NA	NA	TGTGCCAGCAGTCCTCTTTCCAGCTCCTACAATGAGCAGTTCTTC	CASSPLSSSYNEQFF
TRBV6-5	TRBJ1-1	NA	NA	TGTGCCAGCAGTCCCTCGGGGAAAACTGAAGCTTTCTTT	CASSPSGKTEAFF
TRBV5-6	TRBJ2-7	TRBD2	NA	TGTGCCAGCAGCTTGCGTGGACTAGACTCCTACGAGCAGTACTTC	CASSLRGLDSYEQYF
TRBV9	TRBJ2-3	NA	NA	TGTGCCAGCAGCGACCGGGTTGTGTCTACGCAGTATTTT	CASSDRVVSTQYF
TRBV3-1/TRBV3-2	TRBJ1-1	TRBD1	NA	TGTGCCAGCAGCCAAGTTGGGACAGGGGACATGAACACTGAAGCTTTCTTT	CASSQVGTGDMNTEAFF
TRBV30	TRBJ1-1	TRBD1	few	TGTGCCTGGCGGAAGTACTTGGGACAGTCGAACACTGAAGCTTTCTTT	CAWRKYLGQSNTEAFF